The T cell receptor (delta chain) under discussion was sequenced for a study of gamma-delta T cells after stem cell transplantation. The germline gives CDR1 GEAIGNYY, CDR2 EKD. The CDR3 runs to 22 residues. With 4 bases clipped from V and 0 bases from J, the junction kept 16 bases outside the gene matches. TCRdb reprocessed the RT-PCR reads using CATT. The repertoire holds about 1,300 delta-chain clones, approximately 15% seen once, with 20% to 30% in the top ten. The source is a human donor. It is not recorded whose cells these are; they may come from a transplant donor. The sequenced material came from gamma-delta T cells. This chain uses TRDV2 with TRDJ3, with 11 positions matching TRDD3. CDR3 protein: CACETLLGDNGASSWDTRQMFF. The CDR3, as DNA: TGTGCCTGTGAGACCCTACTGGGGGATAATGGGGCAAGCTCCTGGGACACCCGACAGATGTTTTTC.